What follows is one T cell receptor beta chain and its context. In the study's own analysis: The authors estimated nucleated cell counts from reference gene primer amplification. The repertoire was sequenced with immunoSEQ multiplex PCR; TCRdb's copy has only in-frame clones and lacks some. V and J calls and clone size are as listed in that table; D and trimming were resolved from the DNA. The sample contains about 380,000 clones, roughly 87% of which appear only once. The data were taken from a study of blood T cell repertoires in COVID-19. For the study at large: The cDNA or gDNA used as material had been derived from T cells, B-cell-depleted T cells, or PBMCs.

The participants were between roughly 18 and 100 years old and came from about two dozen US areas. Recovered status in Cohort 3 required two negative PCRs, clearance, or symptom resolution. Sequences were obtained from PBMCs or T cells enriched from blood (not recorded which). The sequence was obtained from a woman aged 25 to 39 who had recovered from COVID-19.

The CDR3: CAISTSGGAYEQYF. The CDR3 DNA sequence: TGTGCCATCAGTACTAGCGGGGGGGCCTACGAGCAGTACTTC. The gene calls are TRBV10-3 and TRBJ2-7; the match to TRBD2 covers 13 bases. The CDR3 consists of 14 residues. Germline CDR1 reads ENHRY; CDR2 reads SYGVKD. V gave up 5 bases and J gave up 2 bases; unmatched junction bases: 0.